The 5 T cell receptor beta chains reported below all come from one sample, sequenced in a study of beta chain features in type 1 diabetes. All of the isolated RNA was reverse transcribed, so expressed TCRB transcripts were sequenced. Some clones are missing from TCRdb's copy, which holds only in-frame ones; the method was immunoSEQ multiplex PCR. The sample contains 900,000 or so clones, roughly 15% of which appear only once. Specimen: naive CD4+ T cells from blood. These receptors came from a woman between 18 and 29 years old in good health.

With respect to this clone: This same CDR3 is encoded by further DNA sequences in the sample. The CDR3: CSVERETQYF. For the CDR3, the DNA is TGCAGCGTTGAGCGAGAGACCCAGTACTTC. V and J are TRBV29-1 and TRBJ2-5; D gene uncertain. Per the germline V gene, CDR1 is SQVTM and CDR2 is ANQGSEA. V gave up 3 bases and J gave up 4 bases, with 3 bases separating them. The CDR3 loop spans 10 amino acids.

The V gene is TRBV18, the J gene TRBJ2-7; 11 bases map to TRBD2. The CDR3 spans 15 residues. CDR1 and CDR2 from the germline V gene are KGHSH and LQKENI. V was pared by 5 bases and J by 0 bases, with 3 bases of the junction left unmatched. CDR3 amino acids: CASSVTSGGSYEQYF. CDR3 sequence (DNA): TGTGCCAGCTCAGTCACTAGCGGGGGCTCCTACGAGCAGTACTTC.

This clone was observed a handful of times. The chain links TRBV28 to TRBJ1-5, with D maybe TRBD1 (5 bases). This CDR3 has 15 amino acids. The ends were cut back, 3 bases at V and 6 bases at J, with 15 bases in the middle. Per germline, CDR1 MDHEN and CDR2 SYDVKM. CDR3 bases: TGTGCCAGCAGTTTGGGGACCCTAGTGAGTCAGCCCCAGCATTTT. Encoded protein: CASSLGTLVSQPQHF.

This clone has only a few counts. The rearrangement joins TRBV18 to TRBJ2-7, with 9 bases aligning to TRBD1. This CDR3 has 15 residues. The ends lost 3 bases at V and 4 bases at J; junction bases unmatched: 7. CDR1 KGHSH and CDR2 LQKENI come from the germline V gene. CDR3 in DNA: TGTGCCAGCTCACCTCGGACAGGGGTAGGATACGAGCAGTACTTC. This gives the protein CASSPRTGVGYEQYF.

This clone was picked up a small number of times. The rearrangement uses TRBV11-2 and TRBJ2-3; no definite D call. The CDR3 is 14 amino acids. Trimming left V 5 bases short and J 0 bases short, with 9 bases between. Germline V gene data show CDR1 as SGHAT and CDR2 as FQNNGV. The CDR3 here is CASSVMTSTDTQYF. The CDR3 bases are TGTGCCAGCAGCGTAATGACTAGCACAGATACGCAGTATTTT.